These 29 T cell receptor beta chains came from one sample sequenced in a study of T cell responses to AZD1222 COVID-19 vaccine. TCRdb keeps only in-frame clones here, not all; method: immunoSEQ multiplex PCR. This table has 100,000 to 150,000 clones, 65% to 90% appearing once. The specimen was peripheral blood, collected 28 days after the second dose of the MenACWY control vaccine. These receptor sequences come from an adult who received the MenACWY meningococcal vaccine as a control.

The chain employs TRBV21-1 and TRBJ2-3. TRBV21-1 constitutes a pseudogene. There are 13 residues in the CDR3. The DNA of the CDR3 is TGTGCGGACGATCTAAGGGCAATGGATACGCAGTATTTT. The encoded protein is CADDLRAMDTQYF.

The V gene is TRBV13, the J gene TRBJ2-7; TRBD2 matches 8 bases. Germline trimming cut 4 bases from V and 0 bases from J; bases unmatched to any gene: 5. Germline loops: CDR1 PRHDT, CDR2 FYEKMQ (reference sequence). The CDR3 extends over 15 amino acids. The DNA for the CDR3 is TGTGCCAGCAGCTCTACCGGGACTAGCTCCTACGAGCAGTACTTC. As protein: CASSSTGTSSYEQYF.

The rearrangement links TRBV18 to TRBJ1-1; the D is unclear. The CDR3 sequence is 13 residues long. Trimming left V 3 bases short and J 1 base short, with 6 bases between. Looked up from germline, CDR1 is KGHSH and CDR2 is LQKENI. CDR3 amino acids: CASSPQQNTEAFF. As DNA, the CDR3 is TGTGCCAGCTCACCCCAACAGAACACTGAAGCTTTCTTT.

This chain connects TRBV10-3 to TRBJ2-3; 8 bases map to TRBD2. The CDR3 loop spans 15 amino acids. The germline V gene has CDR1 ENHRY and CDR2 SYGVKD. V shed 5 bases, J shed 3 bases, and the junction held 7 bases outside the gene matches. The CDR3 reads CAISLAGTKTDTQYF. The CDR3 region has the DNA TGTGCCATCAGTTTAGCGGGAACCAAGACAGATACGCAGTATTTT.

This clone was recorded a few times. This chain links TRBV12-3 or TRBV12-4 with TRBJ1-1; possibly TRBD1 for D (6 bases). Trimming left V 6 bases short and J 0 bases short, with 8 bases between. CDR3 size: 13 residues. The CDR3 region has the DNA TGTGCCAGCAGCGCAGGGGTGAACACTGAAGCTTTCTTT. Translating it yields CASSAGVNTEAFF.

This clone was found a few times. The chain joins TRBV24-1 to TRBJ2-1; unclear D gene. Trimming stripped 5 bases from V and 8 bases from J, with 6 bases between. The CDR3 runs to 11 residues. The germline V gene has CDR1 KGHDR and CDR2 SFDVKD. In DNA, the CDR3 is TGTGCCACCAGTGTGGGTGATGAGCAGTTCTTC. It encodes CATSVGDEQFF.

The chain carries TRBV29-1 and TRBJ2-5; 11 positions match TRBD1. The ends lost 4 bases at V and 5 bases at J; junction bases unmatched: 9. Germline V CDR1 and CDR2: SQVTM, ANQGSEA. CDR3 size: 15 residues. CDR3 region: CSVVRDRGSIETQYF. The CDR3 DNA follows: TGCAGCGTTGTCCGGGACAGGGGGAGTATCGAGACCCAGTACTTC.

The chain uses TRBV5-1 and TRBJ1-1, with a tentative D call TRBD1 (5 bases). Germline V CDR1 and CDR2: SGHRS, YFSETQ. Trimming removed 5 bases from V and 1 base from J, with 12 bases in between. This CDR3 is 14 amino acids long. The CDR3 spells CASREGAWNTEAFF. The CDR3 bases are TGCGCCAGCAGAGAAGGGGCTTGGAACACTGAAGCTTTCTTT.

The chain recombines TRBV28 with TRBJ1-3; weak D call: TRBD1 (6 bases). This CDR3 is built from 15 residues. The V and J ends lost 5 bases and 2 bases respectively, with 13 bases between them. The germline V gene encodes CDR1 MDHEN and CDR2 SYDVKM. The CDR3 DNA follows: TGTGCCAGCAGTCCTGCTGGGGGGCCTGGAAACACCATATATTTT. Amino acid sequence: CASSPAGGPGNTIYF.

The V and J genes are TRBV5-1 and TRBJ1-1; maybe TRBD1 (5 bases). Between the trimmed V and J ends, which lost 4 bases and 0 bases, there was a span of 16 bases. Germline V lookup: CDR1 SGHRS, CDR2 YFSETQ. This CDR3 comprises 16 residues. The CDR3 loop is CASSLLGTAMNTEAFF. CDR3 coding DNA: TGCGCCAGCAGCCTTCTAGGGACGGCAATGAACACTGAAGCTTTCTTT. Filled out from reference TRBV5-1 and TRBJ1-1, the complete variable domain reads KAGVTQTPRYLIKTRGQQVTLSCSPISGHRSVSWYQQTPGQGLQFLFEYFSETQRNKGNFPGRFSGRQFSNSRSEMNVSTLELGDSALYLCASSLLGTAMNTEAFFGQGTRLTVV.

The chain joins TRBV19 to TRBJ1-5; possible D gene TRBD1, 6 bases. Germline values: CDR1 LNHDA, CDR2 SQIVND (reference sequence). The V end was cut by 10 bases, the J end by 1 base, with 17 bases between. The CDR3 length is 15 residues. CDR3 in DNA: TGTGCCACTAGAATCGACAGGAGCAGCAATCAGCCCCAGCATTTT. Its translation: CATRIDRSSNQPQHF.

The V and J genes are TRBV30 and TRBJ1-2, with unresolved D. Germline V lookup: CDR1 GTSNPN, CDR2 SVGIG (reference sequence). Deletions cut 3 bases from V and 0 bases from J, with 5 bases between. This CDR3 has 12 residues. In nucleotides, the CDR3 is TGTGCCTGGAGGCCTTCTAACTATGGCTACACCTTC. Its protein is CAWRPSNYGYTF.

The CDR3 spells CASSPGRSFDEQYF. CDR3 DNA: TGTGCCAGCAGCCCCGGACGGAGTTTCGACGAGCAGTACTTC. The chain combines TRBV7-2 with TRBJ2-7; no definite D call. Germline-derived CDR1 and CDR2 are SGHTA and FQGNSA. The CDR3 is 14 residues long. V was pared by 5 bases and J by 5 bases, with 16 bases between.

V and J are TRBV5-1 and TRBJ1-5; TRBD1 aligns across 7 bases. The CDR3 covers 15 residues. The germline V gene has CDR1 SGHRS and CDR2 YFSETQ. The ends lost 4 bases at V and 6 bases at J; junction bases unmatched: 10. The CDR3 is CASSAAGGDVQPQHF. The DNA of the CDR3 is TGCGCCAGCAGCGCCGCAGGGGGAGATGTTCAGCCCCAGCATTTT.

The genes are TRBV5-1 and TRBJ1-1; no clear D gene. The CDR3 consists of 13 residues. Germline CDR1 and CDR2: SGHRS and YFSETQ. Trimming left V 0 bases short and J 0 bases short, with 3 bases between. In DNA form, the CDR3 reads TGCGCCAGCAGCTTGGATCTGAACACTGAAGCTTTCTTT. Encoded protein: CASSLDLNTEAFF.

DNA for the CDR3: TGTGCCAGCAGCTTGGGGCGGGGGAGCCTGTGGGAGACCCAGTACTTC. Encoded protein: CASSLGRGSLWETQYF. This rearrangement joins TRBV5-8 to TRBJ2-5, with TRBD2 matching over 7 bases. The V gene end was trimmed by 0 bases and the J gene end by 5 bases; junction bases not matched to a gene: 10. The CDR3 runs 16 residues. Germline lookup yields CDR1 SGHTS and CDR2 YDEGEE.

This clone was recorded only once. The chain links TRBV21-1 to TRBJ2-2; no check of the table's D call, TRBD2, against the DNA was made. TRBV21-1 is reported as a pseudogene. The CDR3 runs 15 residues. The CDR3: CASSSRAGVGGELFF. The CDR3 DNA reads as TGTGCCAGCAGCAGCCGAGCGGGAGTGGGCGGGGAGCTGTTTTTT.

The chain has TRBV7-3 and TRBJ2-3; TRBD2 is a possible D gene (6 bases). The V end lost 5 bases, the J end lost 8 bases, and 20 bases lay between the germline ends. The germline gives CDR1 SGHTA, CDR2 FQGTGA. The CDR3 is 15 residues long. CDR3 DNA: TGTGCCAGCAGCCCCCAGGGAGGTGGCTCGGGTACGCAGTATTTT. Encoded protein: CASSPQGGGSGTQYF.

The chain uses TRBV2 and TRBJ1-1, with 7 bases matching TRBD1. The trim removed 2 bases at V and 3 bases at J, leaving 0 bases unmatched. Per the germline V gene, CDR1 is SNHLY and CDR2 is FYNNEI. The CDR3 contains 13 residues. The CDR3 DNA reads TGTGCCAGCAGTGAACAGGGGGACACTGAAGCTTTCTTT. Its translation is CASSEQGDTEAFF.

V gene TRBV6-5 combines with J gene TRBJ1-3; D gene uncertain. Germline V lookup: CDR1 MNHEY, CDR2 SVGAGI. V lost 6 bases to trimming and J lost 10 bases, with 19 bases between them. The CDR3 loop spans 14 amino acids. The CDR3 sequence: CASRDEVRGLTIYF. As DNA, the CDR3 is TGTGCCAGCAGGGACGAAGTACGGGGATTGACCATATATTTT.

The rearrangement links TRBV9 to TRBJ2-4; perhaps D is TRBD1 or TRBD2 (5 bases each). Germline CDR1 is SGDLS and CDR2 is YYNGEE. CDR3 length: 14 residues. Trimming removed 4 bases at V and 6 bases at J, with 14 bases between. The CDR3 here is CASSTGGVGNIQYF. CDR3 in DNA: TGTGCCAGCAGCACTGGGGGAGTCGGAAACATTCAGTACTTC.

The chain joins TRBV6-5 to TRBJ2-7; D unresolved. This CDR3 has 13 amino acids. The germline gives CDR1 MNHEY, CDR2 SVGAGI. V was pared by 4 bases and J by 5 bases, with 12 bases between. The CDR3 bases are TGTGCCAGCAGTTGGGCAGGCCCCGACGAGCAGTACGTC. As protein: CASSWAGPDEQYV.

The chain is built from TRBV7-8 and TRBJ1-6; D is undetermined. CDR1 and CDR2 from the germline V gene are SGHVS and FQNEAQ. The V end was cut by 5 bases, the J end by 5 bases, with 13 bases between. This CDR3 contains 15 residues. In DNA, the CDR3 is TGTGCCAGCAGCCCTAGCCGGGTCCATAATTCACCCCTCCACTTT. Protein sequence: CASSPSRVHNSPLHF.

The rearrangement links TRBV9 to TRBJ2-1, with D maybe TRBD2 (5 bases). The CDR3 covers 15 residues. V was trimmed by 0 bases and J by 4 bases, leaving 11 bases between them. The germline V gene encodes CDR1 SGDLS and CDR2 YYNGEE. The CDR3 reads CASSVASAGYNEQFF. The CDR3 region has the DNA TGTGCCAGCAGCGTAGCCTCGGCGGGTTACAATGAGCAGTTCTTC. The full variable domain, rest sourced from reference TRBV9 and TRBJ2-1, is DSGVTQTPKHLITATGQRVTLRCSPRSGDLSVYWYQQSLDQGLQFLIQYYNGEERAKGNILERFSAQQFPDLHSELNLSSLELGDSALYFCASSVASAGYNEQFFGPGTRLTVL.

The chain joins TRBV5-4 to TRBJ2-5, with a weak D call TRBD2 (6 bases). This CDR3 region has 15 residues. Germline loops: CDR1 SGHNT, CDR2 YYREEE (reference sequence). With 0 bases removed from V and 1 base from J, the gap between germline ends came to 10 bases. CDR3 coding DNA: TGTGCCAGCAGCTTGGGGCGGGGAATCCAAGAGACCCAGTACTTC. Protein product: CASSLGRGIQETQYF.

In this sample, this clone turned up once. The chain uses TRBV21-1 and TRBJ2-7. TRBV21-1 is listed as a pseudogene. The CDR3 sequence is 15 residues long. The CDR3, as DNA: TGTGCCAGCAGCCCTTCCGGGGCCCGGAGGGGGGAGCAGTACTTC. Protein product: CASSPSGARRGEQYF.

As concerns this clone: One end of the junction does not line up with germline, which may come from a read error. The chain uses TRBV6-5 and TRBJ1-1; TRBD1 is a possible D gene (5 bases). This CDR3 is built from 12 residues. CDR1 is MNHEY and CDR2 is SVGAGI in the germline V gene. This CDR3 reads CASEGYDTEVFF. Here the CDR3 DNA reads TGTGCCAGTGAGGGGTACGACACTGAAGTTTTCTTT.

The chain couples TRBV3-1 (or the pseudogene TRBV3-2) to TRBJ2-4; D ambiguous. Germline CDR1 reads LGHDT; CDR2 reads YNNKEL (reference sequence). The length of the CDR3 is 15 residues. Trimming removed 1 base from V and 2 bases from J, with 9 bases in between. The CDR3 loop reads CASSQGTGTKNIQYF. The CDR3 DNA reads TGTGCCAGCAGCCAAGGTACGGGTACCAAAAACATTCAGTACTTC.

The gene calls are TRBV28 and TRBJ1-1, with a weak D call TRBD1 (6 bases). Trimming took 5 bases from V and 8 from J, leaving 18 bases between them. Germline CDR1 MDHEN, CDR2 SYDVKM. The CDR3 sequence is 14 residues long. The CDR3 protein is CASSVDVGALEAFF. As DNA, the CDR3 is TGTGCCAGCAGTGTGGACGTGGGGGCCCTAGAAGCTTTCTTT. Supplemented by reference TRBV28 and TRBJ1-1, the full variable domain reads DVKVTQSSRYLVKRTGEKVFLECVQDMDHENMFWYRQDPGLGLRLIYFSYDVKMKEKGDIPEGYSVSREKKERFSLILESASTNQTSMYLCASSVDVGALEAFFGQGTRLTVV.